The sequence of this TCR beta chain was determined in a study of PD-L1 blockade in urothelial cancer. Study-level information: The number of prior chemotherapy regimens per patient was 0 to 3.

This CDR3 is 13 amino acids long. CDR1 and CDR2 from the germline V gene are GTSNPN and SVGIG (reference sequence). Trimming left V 1 base short and J 3 bases short, with 10 bases between. In its sample, this clone was seen once. TCRdb's copy holds only in-frame clones and misses some; the assay was immunoSEQ multiplex PCR. Among 44,000 or so clones listed, approximately 89% were seen once. The specimen was PBMCs, collected around atezolizumab (anti-PD-L1) treatment. This clonotype originated in a man at least 80 years old with urothelial cancer. The gene calls are TRBV30 and TRBJ2-7; D is perhaps TRBD1 (6 bases). The CDR3 is CAWSAEQGYEQYF. The CDR3 nucleotides read TGTGCCTGGAGTGCTGAACAGGGCTACGAGCAGTACTTC.